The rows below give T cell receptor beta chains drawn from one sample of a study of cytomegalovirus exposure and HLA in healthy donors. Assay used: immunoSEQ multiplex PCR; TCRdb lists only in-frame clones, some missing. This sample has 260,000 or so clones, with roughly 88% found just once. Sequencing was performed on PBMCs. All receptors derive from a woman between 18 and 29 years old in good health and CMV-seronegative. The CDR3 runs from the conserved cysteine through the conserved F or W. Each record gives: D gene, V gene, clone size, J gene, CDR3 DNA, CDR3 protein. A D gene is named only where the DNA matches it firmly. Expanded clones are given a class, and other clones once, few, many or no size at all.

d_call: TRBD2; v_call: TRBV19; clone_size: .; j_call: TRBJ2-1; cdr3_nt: TGTGCCAGTAGTATAGGAGGGACTAGCGGGATACAGCAGTTCTTC; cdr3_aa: CASSIGGTSGIQQFF
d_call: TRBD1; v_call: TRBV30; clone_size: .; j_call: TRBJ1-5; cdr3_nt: TGTGCCTGGAGGGCCAACAGCTTCGGACAGGACGGCAATCAGCCCCAGCATTTT; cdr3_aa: CAWRANSFGQDGNQPQHF
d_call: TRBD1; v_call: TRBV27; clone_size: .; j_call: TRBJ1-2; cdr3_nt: TGTGCCAGCAGTACAAACAGGGGCGACTATGGCTACACCTTC; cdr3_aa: CASSTNRGDYGYTF
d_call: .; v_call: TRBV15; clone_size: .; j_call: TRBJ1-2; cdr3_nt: TGTGCCACCAGCAGACAGGGGATAATGCGCTACACCTTC; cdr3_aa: CATSRQGIMRYTF
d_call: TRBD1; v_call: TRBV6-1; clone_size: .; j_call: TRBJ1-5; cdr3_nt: TGTGCCACCTCACAGGGGGCAGGGCAGCCCCAGCATTTT; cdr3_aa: CATSQGAGQPQHF
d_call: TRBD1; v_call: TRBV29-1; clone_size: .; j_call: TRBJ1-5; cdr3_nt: TGCAGCGGTGGGACAGGGATCAATCAGCCCCAGCATTTT; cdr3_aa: CSGGTGINQPQHF
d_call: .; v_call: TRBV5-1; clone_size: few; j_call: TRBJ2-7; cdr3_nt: TGCGCCAGCAGCTTTGGAGACGAGCAGTACTTC; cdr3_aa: CASSFGDEQYF
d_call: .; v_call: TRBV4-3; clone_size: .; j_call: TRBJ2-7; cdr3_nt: TGCGCCAGCAGCCAAGACGCCTTGAGCTCCTACGAGCAGTACTTC; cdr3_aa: CASSQDALSSYEQYF
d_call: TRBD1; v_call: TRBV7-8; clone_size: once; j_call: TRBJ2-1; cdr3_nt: TGTGCCAGCAGCGTAAGATGGACAGGGGGTAATGAGCAGTTCTTC; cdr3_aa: CASSVRWTGGNEQFF
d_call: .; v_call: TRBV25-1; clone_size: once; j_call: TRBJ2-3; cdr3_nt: TGTGCCAGCAGTGGGCAGGCCACAGATACGCAGTATTTT; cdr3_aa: CASSGQATDTQYF
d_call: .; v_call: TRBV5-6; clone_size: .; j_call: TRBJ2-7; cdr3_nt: TGTGCCAGCAGCCAAATAGAAATTGTGGAGCAGTACTTC; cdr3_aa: CASSQIEIVEQYF
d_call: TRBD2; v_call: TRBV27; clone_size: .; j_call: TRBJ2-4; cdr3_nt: TGTGCCAGCAGCCAAGGCGGGGGAATAGCCAAAAACATTCAGTACTTC; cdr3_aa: CASSQGGGIAKNIQYF
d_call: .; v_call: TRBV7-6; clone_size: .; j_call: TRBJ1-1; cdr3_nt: TGTGCCAGCAGCCAAAAAGGGGGGGGCACTGAAGCTTTCTTT; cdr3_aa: CASSQKGGGTEAFF
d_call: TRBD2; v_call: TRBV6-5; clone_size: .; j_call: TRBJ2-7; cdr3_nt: TGTGCCAGCAGTTCGCGGGAGGCCACCTACGAGCAGTACTTC; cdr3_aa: CASSSREATYEQYF
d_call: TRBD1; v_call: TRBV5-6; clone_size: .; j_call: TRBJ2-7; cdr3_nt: TGTGCCAGCAGCTTGGCCAGGGGGATCTACGAGCAGTACTTC; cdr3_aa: CASSLARGIYEQYF
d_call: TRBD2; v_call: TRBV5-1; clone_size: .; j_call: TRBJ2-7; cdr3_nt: TGCGCCAGCAGCCACGCCGGGACTAGCGGGAGGATTTTGAAGGAGCAGTACTTC; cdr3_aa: CASSHAGTSGRILKEQYF
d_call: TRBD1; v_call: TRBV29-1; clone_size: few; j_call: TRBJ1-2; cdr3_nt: TGCAGCGTTGCGACAGGGGGTAGCGGCTACACCTTC; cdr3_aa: CSVATGGSGYTF
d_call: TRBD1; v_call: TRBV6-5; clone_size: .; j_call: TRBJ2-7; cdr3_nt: TGTGCCAGCAGCAAACGACAGGGTTCCTACGAGCAGTACTTC; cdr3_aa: CASSKRQGSYEQYF
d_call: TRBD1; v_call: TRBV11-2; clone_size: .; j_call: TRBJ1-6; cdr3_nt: TGTGCCAGCAGCTTCTTAGGGACAGCGAGAAGAGCCCTCCACTTT; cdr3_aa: CASSFLGTARRALHF
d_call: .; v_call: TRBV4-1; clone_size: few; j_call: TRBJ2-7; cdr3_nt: TGCGCCAGCAGCTCAACAAGGGGAGAGCAGTACTTC; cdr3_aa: CASSSTRGEQYF
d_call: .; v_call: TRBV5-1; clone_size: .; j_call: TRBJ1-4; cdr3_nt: TGCGCCAGCAGCTTAGAGACAGGATTAGGAGAAAAACTGTTTTTT; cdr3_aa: CASSLETGLGEKLFF
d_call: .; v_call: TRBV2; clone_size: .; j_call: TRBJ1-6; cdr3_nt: TGTGCCAGCAGTTCGTCGGGGGGAATTGGTTCACCCCTCCACTTT; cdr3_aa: CASSSSGGIGSPLHF
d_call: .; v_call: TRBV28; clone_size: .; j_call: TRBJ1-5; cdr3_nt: TGTGCCAGCAGGAGGGAATTTAGCAGCAATCAGCCCCAGCATTTT; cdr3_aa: CASRREFSSNQPQHF
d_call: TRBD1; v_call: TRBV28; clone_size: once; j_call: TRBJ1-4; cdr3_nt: TGTGCCAGCAGTTCACGGACAGGCAGGGGCGAAAAACTGTTTTTT; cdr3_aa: CASSSRTGRGEKLFF
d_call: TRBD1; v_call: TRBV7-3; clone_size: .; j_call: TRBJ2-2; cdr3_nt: TGTGCCAGCAGCTTATACCGGGACAGGGAGCCCGGGGAGCTGTTTTTT; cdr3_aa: CASSLYRDREPGELFF
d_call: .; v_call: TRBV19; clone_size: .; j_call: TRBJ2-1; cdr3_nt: TGTGCCAGTAGTATTTGGGGGGGCGGGAAGTTCTTC; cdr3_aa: CASSIWGGGKFF
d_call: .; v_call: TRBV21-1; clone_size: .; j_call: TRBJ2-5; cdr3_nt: TGTGCCAGCAGGCCCCCTAGAGGTGGAGAGACCCAGTACTTC; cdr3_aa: CASRPPRGGETQYF
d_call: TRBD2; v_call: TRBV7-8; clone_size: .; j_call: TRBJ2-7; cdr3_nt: TGTGCCAGCAGCCCGACTAGCGGGAGGCTGGTCGAGCAGTACTTC; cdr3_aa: CASSPTSGRLVEQYF
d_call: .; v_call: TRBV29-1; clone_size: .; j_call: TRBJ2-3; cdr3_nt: TGCAGCGTTGTGGGCAGGGTTAGCACAGATACGCAGTATTTT; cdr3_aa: CSVVGRVSTDTQYF
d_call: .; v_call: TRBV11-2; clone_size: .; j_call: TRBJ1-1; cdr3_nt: TGTGCCAGCAGCTTTCAGCAGGGGAACACTGAAGCTTTCTTT; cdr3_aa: CASSFQQGNTEAFF
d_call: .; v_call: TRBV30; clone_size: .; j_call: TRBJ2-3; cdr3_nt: TGTGCCTGGAGGGCAGGGGGGACGGATACGCAGTATTTT; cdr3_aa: CAWRAGGTDTQYF
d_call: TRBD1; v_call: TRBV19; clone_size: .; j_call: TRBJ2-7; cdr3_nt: TGTGCCAGTAGTATAAGACAGGGACCCGTTGGAGCCTACGAGCAGTACTTC; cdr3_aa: CASSIRQGPVGAYEQYF
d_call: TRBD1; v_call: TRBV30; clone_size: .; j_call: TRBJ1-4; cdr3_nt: TGTGCCTGGAGTTTGGGGACAGGTTATGAAAAACTGTTTTTT; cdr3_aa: CAWSLGTGYEKLFF
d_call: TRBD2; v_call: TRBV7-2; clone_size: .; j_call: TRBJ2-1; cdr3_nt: TGTGCCAGCAGCACAAAGACTAGCGGATACAATGAGCAGTTCTTC; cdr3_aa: CASSTKTSGYNEQFF
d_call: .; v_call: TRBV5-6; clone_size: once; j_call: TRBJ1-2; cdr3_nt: TGTGCCAGCAGCACACGACCTGGACAGTCCAACTATGGCTACACCTTC; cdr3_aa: CASSTRPGQSNYGYTF
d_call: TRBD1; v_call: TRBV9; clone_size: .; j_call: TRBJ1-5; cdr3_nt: TGTGCCAGCAGCATGGGACAGGGGAATCAGCCCCAGCATTTT; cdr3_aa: CASSMGQGNQPQHF
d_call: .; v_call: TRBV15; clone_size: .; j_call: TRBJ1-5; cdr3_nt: TGTGCCACCAGCAGAGATAGAGAGCGCCGAGGAGGAGGCAATCAGCCCCAGCATTTT; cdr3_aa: CATSRDRERRGGGNQPQHF
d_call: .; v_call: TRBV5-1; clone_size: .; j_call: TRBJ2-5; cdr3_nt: TGCGCCAGCAGCTGGGGACAAGAAGAGACCCAGTACTTC; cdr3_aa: CASSWGQEETQYF
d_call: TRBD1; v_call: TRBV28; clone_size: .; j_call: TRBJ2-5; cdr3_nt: TGTGCCAGCAGTCACCATCAGGGGGCGGGCCAAGAGACCCAGTACTTC; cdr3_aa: CASSHHQGAGQETQYF
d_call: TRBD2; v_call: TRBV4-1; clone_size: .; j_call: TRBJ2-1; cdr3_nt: TGCGCCAGCAGCGGAGACACTAGCGGGAGGGGGGATGAGCAGTTCTTC; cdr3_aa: CASSGDTSGRGDEQFF
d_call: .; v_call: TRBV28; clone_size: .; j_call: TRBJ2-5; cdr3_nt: TGTGCCAGCAGTGTATCGACAGTCCAAGAGACCCAGTACTTC; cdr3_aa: CASSVSTVQETQYF
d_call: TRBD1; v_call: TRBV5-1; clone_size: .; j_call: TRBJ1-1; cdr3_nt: TGCGCCAGCAGCATACTCCCGGGACAGGGGGCTGCTGAAGCTTTCTTT; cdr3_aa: CASSILPGQGAAEAFF
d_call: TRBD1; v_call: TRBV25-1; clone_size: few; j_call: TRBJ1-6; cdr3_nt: TGTGCCAGCAGTGACACAGGGGGCAACTCACCCCTCCACTTT; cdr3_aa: CASSDTGGNSPLHF
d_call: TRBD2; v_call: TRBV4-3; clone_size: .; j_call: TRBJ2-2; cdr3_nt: TGCGCCAGCAGCCAAGATAGATCCCGAGGCGGGAGGGGTACCGGGGAGCTGTTTTTT; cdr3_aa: CASSQDRSRGGRGTGELFF
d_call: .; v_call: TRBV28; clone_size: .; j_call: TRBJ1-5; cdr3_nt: TGTGCCAGCAGTCCCGAGGAAGGCCAGCCCCAGCATTTT; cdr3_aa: CASSPEEGQPQHF
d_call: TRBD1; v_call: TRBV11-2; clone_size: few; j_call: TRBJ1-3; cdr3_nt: TGTGCCAGCAGCACCCGGGACAGGGGGAACACCATATATTTT; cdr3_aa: CASSTRDRGNTIYF
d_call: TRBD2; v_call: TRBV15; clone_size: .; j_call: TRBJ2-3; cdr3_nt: TGTGCCACCAGCGAACCACTAGCGGGAGGGCCAAAAGATACGCAGTATTTT; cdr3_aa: CATSEPLAGGPKDTQYF
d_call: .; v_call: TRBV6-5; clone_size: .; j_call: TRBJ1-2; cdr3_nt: TGTGCCAGCAGTTCAATAGACCAGGCTCTTAATGGCTACACCTTC; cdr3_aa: CASSSIDQALNGYTF
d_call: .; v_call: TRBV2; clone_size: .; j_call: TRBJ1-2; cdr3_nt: TGTGCCAGCACATTCGACAGATCTCTGGGCTACACCTTC; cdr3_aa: CASTFDRSLGYTF
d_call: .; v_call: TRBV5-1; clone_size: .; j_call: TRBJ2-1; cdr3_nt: TGCGCCAGCAGCTCAGGGCGCTACAATGAGCAGTTCTTC; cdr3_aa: CASSSGRYNEQFF
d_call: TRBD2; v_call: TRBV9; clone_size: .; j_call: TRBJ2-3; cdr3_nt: TGTGCCAGCAGCGAGGGGTTGGCGGGAGGATTGGGCACAGATACGCAGTATTTT; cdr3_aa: CASSEGLAGGLGTDTQYF
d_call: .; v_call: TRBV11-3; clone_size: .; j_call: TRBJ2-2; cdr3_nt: TGTGCCAGCAGCCCCGGGGTGAACACCGGGGAGCTGTTTTTT; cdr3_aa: CASSPGVNTGELFF
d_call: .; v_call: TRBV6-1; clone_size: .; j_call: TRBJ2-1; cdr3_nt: TGTGCCAGCAAACGTGAGAGCTCCTACAATGAGCAGTTCTTC; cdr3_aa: CASKRESSYNEQFF
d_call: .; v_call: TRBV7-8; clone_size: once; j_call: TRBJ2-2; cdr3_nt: TGTGCCAGCAGCTTAACAGGGCGAGCGGCGAACACCGGGGAGCTGTTTTTT; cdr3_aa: CASSLTGRAANTGELFF
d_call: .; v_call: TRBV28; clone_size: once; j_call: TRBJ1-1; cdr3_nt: TGTGCCAGCAGATGGGGAGGGAACACTGAAGCTTTCTTT; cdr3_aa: CASRWGGNTEAFF
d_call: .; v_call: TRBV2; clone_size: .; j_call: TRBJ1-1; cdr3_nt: TGTGCCAGCAGCACGAGGTTCACTGAAGCTTTCTTT; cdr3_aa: CASSTRFTEAFF
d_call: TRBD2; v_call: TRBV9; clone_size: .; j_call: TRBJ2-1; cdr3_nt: TGTGCCAGCAGCGCCGGGGGGACTACCTACAATGAGCAGTTCTTC; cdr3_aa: CASSAGGTTYNEQFF